Listed here is a single TCR beta chain. The data were obtained in a study of blood T cell repertoires in COVID-19. Across the study: Donors in the United States, Italy and Spain gave samples during acute or convalescent COVID-19. Sample material is recorded as cDNA or gDNA derived from T cells, B-cell-depleted T cells, or PBMCs.

Germline trimming cut 4 bases from V and 6 bases from J; bases unmatched to any gene: 3. CDR1 is SGHVS and CDR2 is FQNEAQ in the germline V gene. The CDR3 has 14 amino acids. Methods used by the authors: Amplification of reference gene primers was used by the study to estimate nucleated cell counts. Sequenced by immunoSEQ multiplex PCR; TCRdb stores in-frame clones only, minus some. The V and J calls and clone size are taken from that table; D and trimming were inferred from the DNA. The data contain approximately 300,000 clones, 85% to 90% of them singletons. The V and J genes are TRBV7-8 and TRBJ1-6, with 7 bases aligning to TRBD1. Sequenced input: peripheral blood. This sequence was found in a man aged 25 to 45 with acute or convalescent COVID-19. CDR3 protein: CASSSGQANSPLHF. The CDR3 coding sequence is TGTGCCAGCAGCTCAGGACAGGCTAATTCACCCCTCCACTTT.